The clone carrying this T cell receptor (beta chain) was seen a handful of times. This entry comes from a study of beta chain features in type 1 diabetes. The sequenced template was cDNA made from the entire isolated RNA. The repertoire was sequenced with immunoSEQ multiplex PCR; TCRdb's copy has only in-frame clones and lacks some. Altogether under 450,000 clones are present, approximately 14% being singletons, with the ten largest covering roughly 0.033%. In germline, CDR1 is SQVTM, CDR2 ANQGSEA. V lost 7 bases, J lost 6 bases, and 15 bases lay in between. This CDR3 is built from 12 residues. The TCR comes from a man aged 25 to 40 in good health. The chain links TRBV29-1 to TRBJ1-2, with D possibly matching TRBD1 (6 bases). The specimen sequenced was naive CD4+ T cells from blood. In DNA, the CDR3 is TGCAGCGCTGAGAGGGACAACAATGGCTACACCTTC. It codes for CSAERDNNGYTF.